The 14 T cell receptor beta chains reported below all come from one sample, sequenced in a study of cytotoxic CD8 clonotypes in ibrutinib-treated CLL. TCRdb's table, derived via immunoSEQ multiplex PCR, lists solely in-frame clones and lacks some. The data hold approximately 150,000 clones, with 70% to 80% observed a single time. The starting material was PBMCs, obtained after 12 months of ibrutinib treatment. The receptor source for this set is a human donor with chronic lymphocytic leukemia.

The chain employs TRBV4-2 and TRBJ1-4; D gene unclear. Germline CDR1 and CDR2: LGHNA and YNFKEQ. The CDR3 totals 12 residues. V lost 0 bases to trimming and J lost 6 bases, with 2 bases between them. The CDR3 DNA is TGTGCCAGCAGCCAAGAAGATGAAAAACTGTTTTTT. Residues: CASSQEDEKLFF.

The table lists this clone with a count of one. The chain is built from TRBV6-1 and TRBJ2-4; the D gene is possibly TRBD2 (5 bases). CDR3 length: 16 amino acids. The germline V gene has CDR1 MNHNS and CDR2 SASEGT. V was trimmed by 4 bases and J by 0 bases, leaving 13 bases between them. CDR3 sequence reads: CASSGAGYLAKNIQYF. As DNA, the CDR3 is TGTGCCAGCAGTGGGGCGGGTTACTTAGCCAAAAACATTCAGTACTTC.

This clone was detected only once. With only one base between it and a far larger clone, this is likely a read error. V gene TRBV7-2 combines with J gene TRBJ1-3; 8 nucleotides line up with TRBD1. There are 19 residues in the CDR3. V shed 5 bases, J shed 3 bases, and the junction held 18 bases outside the gene matches. Germline CDR1 reads SGHTA; CDR2 reads FQGNSA. The CDR3 sequence: CASSQDLIRGLFDGNTIYF. CDR3 sequence (DNA): TGTGCCAGCAGCCAAGATCTCATCAGGGGGCTATTTGATGGAAACACCATATATTTT.

The V call is TRBV13, the J call TRBJ1-2; 11 nucleotides line up with TRBD1. Trimming removed 6 bases from V and 4 bases from J; junction bases left unmatched: 7. The CDR3 has 15 amino acids. CDR1 PRHDT and CDR2 FYEKMQ come from the germline V gene (reference sequence). CDR3 protein: CASSFAGQGVYGYTF. The CDR3 DNA sequence: TGTGCCAGCAGTTTTGCGGGACAGGGGGTCTATGGCTACACCTTC. The full variable domain, with the rest looked up from reference TRBV13 and TRBJ1-2, is AAGVIQSPRHLIKEKRETATLKCYPIPRHDTVYWYQQGPGQDPQFLISFYEKMQSDKGSIPDRFSAQQFSDYHSELNMSSLELGDSALYFCASSFAGQGVYGYTFGSGTRLTVV.

The chain uses TRBV7-9 and TRBJ1-4, with D maybe TRBD1 (6 bases). The germline V gene has CDR1 SEHNR and CDR2 FQNEAQ (reference sequence). This CDR3 is 15 amino acids long. Trimming left V 4 bases short and J 6 bases short, with 15 bases between. The CDR3 sequence: CASSSLTGFYEKLFF. The CDR3 nucleotides are TGTGCCAGCAGCTCCCTAACAGGGTTTTATGAAAAACTGTTTTTT.

The chain combines TRBV6-6 with TRBJ1-6, with 7 bases lining up with TRBD1. Losses at the gene ends were 6 bases for V and 7 bases for J; bases not matched to a gene: 9. The CDR3 runs to 15 residues. Per the germline V gene, CDR1 is MNHNY and CDR2 is SVGAGI (reference sequence). Here the CDR3 reads CASSSQTGKNSPLHF. The CDR3 DNA reads as TGTGCCAGCAGCTCCCAGACAGGGAAAAATTCACCCCTCCACTTT.

This clone has more than one count but fewer than ten. The rearrangement links TRBV4-1 to TRBJ1-3; no clear D gene. The ends were cut back, 0 bases at V and 4 bases at J, with 10 bases in the middle. There are 15 residues in the CDR3. Germline V CDR1 and CDR2: MGHRA, YSYEKL. Written as DNA, the CDR3 is TGCGCCAGCAGCCAAGAGGACTCCGCCGGAAACACCATATATTTT. It is translated as CASSQEDSAGNTIYF.

V and J are TRBV7-6 and TRBJ2-1; D may be TRBD2 (7 bases). Trimming removed 1 base at V and 1 base at J, with 14 bases between. CDR1 and CDR2 from the germline V gene are SGHVS and FNYEAQ. The CDR3 loop spans 17 amino acids. The CDR3 DNA sequence: TGTGCCAGCAGCTTAGTTATGGGGGGGGCGTCCTACAATGAGCAGTTCTTC. Translating it yields CASSLVMGGASYNEQFF.

The CDR3 DNA reads as TGTGCCAGCTCACAGAAACAGGGAGGGGAGCAGTACTTC. Protein sequence: CASSQKQGGEQYF. This sequence joins TRBV18 and TRBJ2-7; D possibly corresponds to TRBD2 (7 bases). Trimming removed 4 bases from V and 7 bases from J, with 14 bases in between. The CDR3 contains 13 residues. Germline V lookup: CDR1 KGHSH, CDR2 LQKENI.

The chain joins TRBV7-2 to TRBJ2-3; 8 positions agree with TRBD1. J was trimmed by 5 bases and V by 5 bases; bases with no gene match: 6. This CDR3 has 14 amino acids. Germline-derived CDR1 and CDR2 are SGHTA and FQGNSA. CDR3 sequence (DNA): TGTGCCAGCAGCCCGGACAGGGAGAGAGATACGCAGTATTTT. Translation gives CASSPDRERDTQYF.

The chain couples TRBV5-1 to TRBJ1-2; D not certain. Germline CDR1 reads SGHRS; CDR2 reads YFSETQ. Trimming left V 4 bases short and J 7 bases short, with 8 bases between. The CDR3 is 11 residues long. Written as DNA, the CDR3 is TGCGCCAGCAGCGCCGGCCCTGGCTACACCTTC. Amino acids: CASSAGPGYTF.

V is TRBV13 and J is TRBJ2-5, with D possibly TRBD2 on 5 matching bases. Germline CDR1 is PRHDT and CDR2 is FYEKMQ (reference sequence). The CDR3 extends over 13 amino acids. V lost 0 bases and J lost 5, with 7 bases in between. CDR3 loop: CASSLGGKETQYF. The CDR3 nucleotides read TGTGCCAGCAGCTTAGGCGGGAAGGAGACCCAGTACTTC.

The chain uses TRBV10-3 and TRBJ2-7; 10 bases agree with TRBD2. CDR3 length equals 14 residues. Per the germline V gene, CDR1 is ENHRY and CDR2 is SYGVKD. Trimming removed 2 bases from V and 3 bases from J; junction bases left unmatched: 1. CDR3 coding DNA: TGTGCCATCAGTGAGACTAGCGGGAACTACGAGCAGTACTTC. Encoded protein: CAISETSGNYEQYF.

The chain links TRBV7-3 to TRBJ2-7; 12 bases fit TRBD2. Germline V CDR1 and CDR2: SGHTA, FQGTGA. The CDR3 spans 15 residues. The J segment lost 3 bases and the V segment lost 9 bases, leaving 9 bases of the junction unmatched. This chain's CDR3 is CARRLAGEGDYEQYF. The CDR3 DNA is TGTGCCAGAAGACTAGCGGGAGAAGGGGACTACGAGCAGTACTTC.